The 25 T cell receptor beta chains presented below share a single source sample, sequenced in a study of T cell responses to AZD1222 COVID-19 vaccine. Assay: immunoSEQ multiplex PCR; the TCRdb copy retains only in-frame clones and omits some. The table lists some 120,000 clones, roughly 91% of them singletons, with less than 30% in the top ten. The source material was peripheral blood, sampled on day 0 of AZD1222 vaccination. The receptors derive from an adult in good health.

Written as DNA, the CDR3 is TGTGCCAGTAGTGCCGGGACGGCTACCTACAATGAGCAGTTCTTC. Amino acids: CASSAGTATYNEQFF. The rearrangement uses TRBV19 and TRBJ2-1; D tentatively reads TRBD1 or TRBD2 (5 bases each). The V gene's germline CDR1 is LNHDA and CDR2 SQIVND (reference sequence). The CDR3 runs to 15 residues. V was clipped by 5 bases and J by 2 bases, with 13 bases between them.

The CDR3 nucleotides read TGCAGCACTCGGGAAGGCAGAGTGAACACTGAAGCTTTCTTT. Its translation: CSTREGRVNTEAFF. The chain couples TRBV29-1 to TRBJ1-1; D not resolved. The CDR3 loop spans 14 amino acids. Germline V gene lookup returns CDR1 SQVTM and CDR2 ANQGSEA. Trimming removed 8 bases at V and 0 bases at J, with 16 bases between.

This clone was counted a few times. The V call is TRBV3-1 (or the pseudogene TRBV3-2), the J call TRBJ1-5, with D unresolved. This CDR3 comprises 14 residues. Looked up from germline, CDR1 is LGHDT and CDR2 is YNNKEL (reference sequence). Between the trimmed V and J ends, which lost 4 bases and 0 bases, there was a span of 7 bases. Here the CDR3 reads CASSLGFSNQPQHF. CDR3 sequence (DNA): TGTGCCAGCAGCCTGGGCTTTAGCAATCAGCCCCAGCATTTT.

The chain recombines TRBV11-1 with TRBJ2-3; unclear D gene. CDR3 length: 15 residues. CDR1 SGHAT and CDR2 FQDESV come from the germline V gene (reference sequence). V dropped 5 bases and J dropped 0 bases, with 12 bases sitting between them. The chain's CDR3 is CASSTRTASTDTQYF. The DNA for the CDR3 is TGTGCCAGCAGCACTCGGACGGCTAGCACAGATACGCAGTATTTT. Full variable domain (outside the CDR3, taken from reference TRBV11-1 and TRBJ2-3): EAEVAQSPRYKITEKSQAVAFWCDPISGHATLYWYRQILGQGPELLVQFQDESVVDDSQLPKDRFSAERLKGVDSTLKIQPAELGDSAMYLCASSTRTASTDTQYFGPGTRLTVL.

This clone was seen a handful of times. The rearrangement joins TRBV6-5 to TRBJ1-4; tentatively, D is TRBD1 (6 bases). In germline, CDR1 is MNHEY, CDR2 SVGAGI. The CDR3 is 15 amino acids. Trimming pared 2 bases from V and 8 bases from J, leaving 15 bases between. Here the CDR3 reads CASSYQGGRSEKLFF. The CDR3, as DNA: TGTGCCAGCAGTTACCAAGGGGGAAGAAGCGAAAAACTGTTTTTT.

The chain joins TRBV6-6 to TRBJ2-7; 10 positions match TRBD1. This CDR3 contains 16 residues. V dropped 5 bases and J dropped 6; count of bases not matched to a gene: 13. Looked up from germline, CDR1 is MNHNY and CDR2 is SVGAGI (reference sequence). CDR3 sequence reads: CASSRQGARGVAEQYF. The CDR3 region has the DNA TGTGCCAGCAGTCGACAGGGGGCCCGGGGAGTGGCCGAGCAGTACTTC.

The CDR3 loop is CASSLVSGTDTQYF. The CDR3 DNA follows: TGTGCCAGCAGCTTAGTCAGCGGCACAGATACGCAGTATTTT. The chain joins TRBV7-2 to TRBJ2-3; no firm D call. CDR3 length equals 14 residues. V was shortened by 1 base and J by 1 base, with 6 bases between the two germline ends. The germline CDR1 and CDR2 sequences are SGHTA and FQGNSA.

V usage is TRBV19 and J usage is TRBJ1-2; D possibly corresponds to TRBD1 (5 bases). The V end lost 10 bases, the J end lost 8 bases, and 14 bases lay between the germline ends. Germline V gene data show CDR1 as LNHDA and CDR2 as SQIVND (reference sequence). This CDR3 is 11 amino acids long. CDR3: CATPLGVGYTF. The CDR3 nucleotides are TGTGCCACCCCTTTAGGGGTGGGCTACACCTTC.

The chain is built from TRBV5-8 and TRBJ1-1; D is ambiguous. V lost 5 bases to trimming and J lost 5 bases, with 10 bases between them. Germline loops: CDR1 SGHTS, CDR2 YDEGEE. The CDR3 has 12 residues. CDR3: CASRGVGTEAFF. The CDR3 bases are TGTGCCAGCAGGGGAGTAGGAACTGAAGCTTTCTTT.

The chain has TRBV6-6 and TRBJ2-5; TRBD1 matches 7 bases. The germline V gene has CDR1 MNHNY and CDR2 SVGAGI (reference sequence). This CDR3 contains 15 residues. The trim removed 4 bases at V and 3 bases at J, leaving 8 bases unmatched. CDR3 amino acids: CASSSLGQRKETQYF. The CDR3 DNA follows: TGTGCCAGCAGTTCCCTGGGACAGAGAAAAGAGACCCAGTACTTC.

The V and J genes are TRBV2 and TRBJ1-5; D is possibly TRBD1 (6 bases). With 3 bases removed from V and 6 bases from J, the gap between germline ends came to 15 bases. This CDR3 contains 15 residues. Germline CDR1 and CDR2: SNHLY and FYNNEI. The CDR3 DNA is TGTGCCAGCAGTGACATTGGGGGCGCGGGTCAGCCCCAGCATTTT. Amino acids: CASSDIGGAGQPQHF.

This rearrangement joins TRBV5-6 to TRBJ1-3; no clear D gene. V shed 0 bases and J shed 0 bases, with 7 bases lying between them. This CDR3 spans 15 amino acids. Germline CDR1 and CDR2: SGHDT and YYEEEE. CDR3 region: CASSLDRFSGNTIYF. The CDR3 DNA reads as TGTGCCAGCAGCTTGGACCGGTTCTCTGGAAACACCATATATTTT.

This chain joins TRBV20-1 and TRBJ1-4, with D maybe TRBD1 (5 bases). Germline V gives CDR1 DFQATT, CDR2 SNEGSKA (reference sequence). The V end was cut by 3 bases, the J end by 7 bases, with 12 bases between. This CDR3 has 13 residues. The chain's CDR3 is CSASGTGGEKLFF. The CDR3, as DNA: TGCAGTGCTAGTGGGACGGGTGGTGAAAAACTGTTTTTT.

This chain links TRBV3-1 (or the pseudogene TRBV3-2) with TRBJ2-1, with TRBD2 matching over 11 bases. The trim removed 4 bases at V and 7 bases at J, leaving 6 bases unmatched. Germline loops: CDR1 LGHDT, CDR2 YNNKEL (reference sequence). This CDR3 has 15 residues. DNA of the CDR3: TGTGCCAGCAGCCTTAGCGGGAGGGCCTTGAATGAGCAGTTCTTC. This sequence encodes CASSLSGRALNEQFF.

J is TRBJ2-2 and V is TRBV3-1 (or the pseudogene TRBV3-2), with TRBD1 identical over 7 bases. CDR1 and CDR2 from the germline V gene are LGHDT and YNNKEL (reference sequence). This CDR3 has 17 amino acids. The V gene end was trimmed by 4 bases and the J gene end by 6 bases; junction bases not matched to a gene: 14. The CDR3 DNA sequence: TGTGCCAGCAGCCGTCAAGGCCCGGGACAGATCGCCGGGGAGCTGTTTTTT. Translating gives CASSRQGPGQIAGELFF.

This clone was recorded a few times. The chain is built from TRBV2 and TRBJ1-5; 7 nucleotides align to TRBD1. Germline V gene sequence: CDR1 SNHLY, CDR2 FYNNEI. This CDR3 spans 14 amino acids. Germline trimming cut 6 bases from V and 2 bases from J; bases unmatched to any gene: 4. CDR3 protein: CASRGQVGNQPQHF. The CDR3 DNA reads TGTGCCAGCAGAGGACAGGTAGGCAATCAGCCCCAGCATTTT.

The chain combines TRBV2 with TRBJ1-1; no definite D call. The CDR3 is 15 amino acids. Per germline, CDR1 SNHLY and CDR2 FYNNEI. V was pared by 1 base and J by 4 bases, with 13 bases between. CDR3 loop: CASSEEGNLGTEAFF. CDR3 DNA sequence: TGTGCCAGCAGTGAAGAAGGGAATCTGGGCACTGAAGCTTTCTTT.

The CDR3 DNA is TGTGCCAGCAGCTCAGCCGGGACAGGGGTTCACGAGCAGTACTTC. It is translated as CASSSAGTGVHEQYF. The J gene is TRBJ2-7, the V gene TRBV13; 10 positions agree with TRBD1. The V segment lost 4 bases and the J segment 5 bases; nucleotides outside the gene matches: 8. CDR1 and CDR2 (germline): PRHDT, FYEKMQ (reference sequence). This CDR3 has 15 residues.

The rearrangement joins TRBV5-8 to TRBJ1-2; no firm D call. Germline-derived CDR1 and CDR2 are SGHTS and YDEGEE. The CDR3 length is 13 residues. V was trimmed by 4 bases and J by 1 base, leaving 8 bases between them. CDR3 loop: CASSRQYNYGYTF. The CDR3 DNA is TGTGCCAGCAGCCGACAATATAACTATGGCTACACCTTC.

CDR3 DNA sequence: TGTGCCAGCAGAGGGACAGGGGGGTCCAAAAACATTCAGTACTTC. It encodes CASRGTGGSKNIQYF. The gene calls are TRBV2 and TRBJ2-4; TRBD1 agrees at 11 bases. The V segment lost 6 bases and the J segment 2 bases; nucleotides outside the gene matches: 3. The CDR3 loop spans 15 amino acids. CDR1 is SNHLY and CDR2 is FYNNEI in the germline V gene. Filled out from reference TRBV2 and TRBJ2-4, the complete variable domain reads EPEVTQTPSHQVTQMGQEVILRCVPISNHLYFYWYRQILGQKVEFLVSFYNNEISEKSEIFDDQFSVERPDGSNFTLKIRSTKLEDSAMYFCASRGTGGSKNIQYFGAGTRLSVL.

The chain is built from TRBV4-1 and TRBJ1-4; D unresolved. Germline CDR1 is MGHRA and CDR2 is YSYEKL. V lost 0 bases to trimming and J lost 8 bases, with 13 bases between them. This CDR3 has 15 residues. This chain's CDR3 is CASSQDRQDGEKLFF. CDR3 DNA sequence: TGCGCCAGCAGCCAAGATCGGCAGGATGGAGAAAAACTGTTTTTT.

The chain carries TRBV5-1 and TRBJ1-1; D call uncertain. Trimming stripped 0 bases from V and 2 bases from J, with 8 bases between. The CDR3 totals 14 residues. Per the germline V gene, CDR1 is SGHRS and CDR2 is YFSETQ. The CDR3 spells CASSLDSQNTEAFF. Here the CDR3 DNA reads TGCGCCAGCAGCTTGGACAGCCAAAACACTGAAGCTTTCTTT.

The chain couples TRBV12-5 to TRBJ2-7; 8 bases are shared with TRBD1. J gave up 3 bases and V 0 bases, and 4 bases lay outside the gene matches. CDR1 is LGHNT, CDR2 FRNRAP, per germline. The length of the CDR3 is 15 residues. The CDR3 spells CASGLVLDRGYEQYF. In nucleotides, the CDR3 is TGTGCTAGTGGTTTGGTTCTAGACAGGGGCTACGAGCAGTACTTC.

This clone was recorded only once. V is TRBV6-5 and J is TRBJ2-6; D is unresolved. CDR3 length: 15 amino acids. Looked up from germline, CDR1 is MNHEY and CDR2 is SVGAGI. V lost 2 bases, J lost 0 bases, and 5 bases lay in between. The CDR3 DNA reads TGTGCCAGCAGTTACGGGTTCTCTGGGGCCAACGTCCTGACTTTC. It translates to CASSYGFSGANVLTF.

The count of this clone is one. The chain employs TRBV23-1 and TRBJ2-3; perhaps TRBD1 as D (6 bases). TRBV23-1 is treated as an ORF (open reading frame) with a function not yet certain. The CDR3 length is 16 residues. V lost 7 bases, J lost 0 bases, and 17 bases lay in between. The CDR3 sequence is CASTQRTASSTDTQYF. DNA for the CDR3: TGCGCCAGCACCCAGAGGACAGCATCTAGCACAGATACGCAGTATTTT.